A single T cell receptor beta chain is shown here with its context. These data are taken from a study of lymphopenia after photon versus proton radiotherapy. Profiled with immunoSEQ multiplex PCR; TCRdb holds only in-frame clones, not every one. The table lists tens of thousands of clones, 85% to 95% of them singletons. CDR3 length equals 15 residues. The V and J ends lost 5 bases and 4 bases respectively, with 15 bases between them. The germline V gene has CDR1 MDHEN and CDR2 SYDVKM. The sample here was peripheral blood, taken from a patient treated with proton-based radiotherapy. The TCR comes from a woman in her 70s with pancreatic cancer. Some clones in this sample may be carry-over from other donors' samples. The chain has TRBV28 and TRBJ2-1, with D possibly matching TRBD1 (6 bases). The CDR3 region has the DNA TGTGCCAGCAGTCCGTCAGGGGAAGTTTACAATGAGCAGTTCTTC. Its translation: CASSPSGEVYNEQFF. The whole variable domain, remainder taken from reference TRBV28 and TRBJ2-1, is DVKVTQSSRYLVKRTGEKVFLECVQDMDHENMFWYRQDPGLGLRLIYFSYDVKMKEKGDIPEGYSVSREKKERFSLILESASTNQTSMYLCASSPSGEVYNEQFFGPGTRLTVL.